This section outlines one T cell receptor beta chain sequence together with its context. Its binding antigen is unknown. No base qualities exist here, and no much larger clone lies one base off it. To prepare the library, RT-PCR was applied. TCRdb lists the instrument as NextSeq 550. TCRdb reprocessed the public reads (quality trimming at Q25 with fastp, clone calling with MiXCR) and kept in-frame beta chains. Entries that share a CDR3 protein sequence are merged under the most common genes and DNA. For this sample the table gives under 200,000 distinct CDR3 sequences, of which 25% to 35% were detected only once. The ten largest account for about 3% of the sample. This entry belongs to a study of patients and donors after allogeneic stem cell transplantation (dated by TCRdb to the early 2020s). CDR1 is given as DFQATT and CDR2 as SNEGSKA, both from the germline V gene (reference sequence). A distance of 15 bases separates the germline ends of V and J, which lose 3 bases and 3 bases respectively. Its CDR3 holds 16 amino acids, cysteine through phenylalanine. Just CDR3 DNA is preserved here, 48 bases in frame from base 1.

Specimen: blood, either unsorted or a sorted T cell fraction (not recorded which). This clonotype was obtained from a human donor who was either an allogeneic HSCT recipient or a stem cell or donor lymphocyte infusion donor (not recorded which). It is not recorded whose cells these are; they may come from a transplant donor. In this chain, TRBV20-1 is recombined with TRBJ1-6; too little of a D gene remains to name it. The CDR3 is CSASGSGSLYNSPLHF. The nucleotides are TGCAGTGCTAGCGGCTCGGGGAGCCTCTATAATTCACCCCTCCACTTT.